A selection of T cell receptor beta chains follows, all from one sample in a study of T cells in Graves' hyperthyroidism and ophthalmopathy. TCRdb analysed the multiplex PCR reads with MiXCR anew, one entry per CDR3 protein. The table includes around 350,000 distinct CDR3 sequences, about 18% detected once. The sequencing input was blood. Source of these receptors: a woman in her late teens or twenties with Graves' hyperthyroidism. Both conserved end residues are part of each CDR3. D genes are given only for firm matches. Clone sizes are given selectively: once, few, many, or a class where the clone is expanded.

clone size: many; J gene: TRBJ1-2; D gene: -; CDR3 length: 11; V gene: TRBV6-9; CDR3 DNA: TGTGCCAGGCGGAGGGGTGGGGGCTACACCTTC; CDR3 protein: CARRRGGGYTF
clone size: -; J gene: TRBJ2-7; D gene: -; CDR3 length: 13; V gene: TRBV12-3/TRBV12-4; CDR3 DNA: TGTGCCAGCGCGGGGACGGAATCCTACGAGCAGTACTTC; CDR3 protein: CASAGTESYEQYF
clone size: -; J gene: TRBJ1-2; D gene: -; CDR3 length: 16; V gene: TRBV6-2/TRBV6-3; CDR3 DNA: TGTGCCAGCAGAACAGGGTTATCAGTCCTTAACTATGGTTACACCTTC; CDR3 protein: CASRTGLSVLNYGYTF
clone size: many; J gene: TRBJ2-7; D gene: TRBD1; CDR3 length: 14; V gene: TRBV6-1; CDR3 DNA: TGTGCCAGCAAACGGGACAGGGCCTCCTACGAGCAGTACTTC; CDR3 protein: CASKRDRASYEQYF
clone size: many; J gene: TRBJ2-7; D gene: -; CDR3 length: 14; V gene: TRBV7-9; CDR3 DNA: TGTGCCAGCAGCCCGGACGGGACTTCCTACGAGCAGTACTTC; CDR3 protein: CASSPDGTSYEQYF
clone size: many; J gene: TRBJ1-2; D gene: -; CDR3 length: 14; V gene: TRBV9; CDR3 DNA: TGTGCCAGCAGCGTAGAGGCAGGGGAGGATGGCTACACCTTC; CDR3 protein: CASSVEAGEDGYTF
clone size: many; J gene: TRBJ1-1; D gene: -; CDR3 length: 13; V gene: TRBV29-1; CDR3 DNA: TGCAGCGTTGTCAAAAGGATGAACACTGAAGCTTTCTTT; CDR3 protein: CSVVKRMNTEAFF
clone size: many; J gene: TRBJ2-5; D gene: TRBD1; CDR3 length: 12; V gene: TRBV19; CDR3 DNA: TGTGCCAATCGGGACAGAGATGAGACCCAGTACTTC; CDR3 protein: CANRDRDETQYF
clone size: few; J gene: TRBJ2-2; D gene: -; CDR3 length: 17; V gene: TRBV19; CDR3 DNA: TGTGCCAGTAGTATAGAAATTTCCCGACAGAACACCGGGGAGCTGTTTTTT; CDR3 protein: CASSIEISRQNTGELFF
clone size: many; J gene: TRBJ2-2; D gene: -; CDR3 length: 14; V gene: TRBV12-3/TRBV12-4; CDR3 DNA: TGTGCCAGCTCACACACCGGGCCGACGGGGGAGCTGTTTTTT; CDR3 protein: CASSHTGPTGELFF
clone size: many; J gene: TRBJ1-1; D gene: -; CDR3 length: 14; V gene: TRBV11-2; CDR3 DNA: TGTGCCAGCAGCTCAGGTCTAATGAACACTGAAGCTTTCTTT; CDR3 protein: CASSSGLMNTEAFF
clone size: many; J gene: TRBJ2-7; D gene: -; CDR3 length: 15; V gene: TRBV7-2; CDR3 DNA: TGTGCCAGCAGCTTAGGGGCAGGAAGCTCCTACGAGCAGTACTTC; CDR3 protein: CASSLGAGSSYEQYF
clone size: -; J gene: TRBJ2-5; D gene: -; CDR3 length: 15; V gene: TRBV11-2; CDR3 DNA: TGTGCCAGCAGCTTAGGGAATGCAGACCAAGAGACCCAGTACTTC; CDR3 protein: CASSLGNADQETQYF
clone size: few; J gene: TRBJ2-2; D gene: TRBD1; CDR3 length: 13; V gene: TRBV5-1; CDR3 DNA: TGCGCCAGCAGCTCAGGGGGCGAAGGGGAGCTGTTTTTT; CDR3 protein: CASSSGGEGELFF
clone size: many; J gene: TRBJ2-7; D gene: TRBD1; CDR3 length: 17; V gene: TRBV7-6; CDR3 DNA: TGTGCCAGCAGCTTAGCGATCCGGGACAGTGGGGCCCTCGAGCAGTACTTC; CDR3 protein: CASSLAIRDSGALEQYF
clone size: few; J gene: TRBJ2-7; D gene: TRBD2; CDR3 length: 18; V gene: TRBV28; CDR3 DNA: TGTGCCAGCAGCAAACCTTCGACGACTAGCTGGTTAGTTTACGAGCAGTACTTC; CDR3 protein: CASSKPSTTSWLVYEQYF
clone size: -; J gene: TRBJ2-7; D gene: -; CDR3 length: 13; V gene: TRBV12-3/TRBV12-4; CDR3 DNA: TGTGCCAGCAGTCCGGGGGTGGGGATAGAGCAGTACTTC; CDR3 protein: CASSPGVGIEQYF
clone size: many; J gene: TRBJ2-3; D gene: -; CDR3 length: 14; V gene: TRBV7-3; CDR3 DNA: TGTGCCAGCAGCCTAGCAGGGGGGAAAGATACGCAGTATTTT; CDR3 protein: CASSLAGGKDTQYF
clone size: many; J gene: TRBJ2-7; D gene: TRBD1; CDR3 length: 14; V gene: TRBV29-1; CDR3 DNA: TGCAGCGTTGAAATCGGACAGGGGGCGGACGAGCAGTACTTC; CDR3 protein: CSVEIGQGADEQYF
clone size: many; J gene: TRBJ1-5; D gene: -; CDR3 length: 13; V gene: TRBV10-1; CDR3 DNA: TGCGCCAGCAGTGAAAGGGTTGATCAGCCCCAGCATTTT; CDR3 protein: CASSERVDQPQHF
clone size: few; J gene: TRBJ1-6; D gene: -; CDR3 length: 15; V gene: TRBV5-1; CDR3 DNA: TGCGCCAGCAGCTTGGAAGGCGGCAATAATTCACCCCTCCACTTT; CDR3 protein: CASSLEGGNNSPLHF
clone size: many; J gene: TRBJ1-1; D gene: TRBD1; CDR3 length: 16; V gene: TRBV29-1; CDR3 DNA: TGCAGCGTCCCCCTGGGAGCGGGACAGTGGGACACTGAAGCTTTCTTT; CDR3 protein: CSVPLGAGQWDTEAFF
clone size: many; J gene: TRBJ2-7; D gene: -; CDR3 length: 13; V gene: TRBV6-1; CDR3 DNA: TGTGCCAGCAGTCCACAGGACAGCTACGAGCAGTACTTC; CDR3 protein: CASSPQDSYEQYF
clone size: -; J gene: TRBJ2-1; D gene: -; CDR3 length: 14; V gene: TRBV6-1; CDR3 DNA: TGTGCCAGCAGTGACGGGGGGACAGCTAATGAGCAGTTCTTC; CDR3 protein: CASSDGGTANEQFF
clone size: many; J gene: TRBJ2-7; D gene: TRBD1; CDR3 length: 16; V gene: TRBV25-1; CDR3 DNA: TGTGCCAGCAGTGACACTCCGACAGGGGAGTACGACGAGCAGTACTTC; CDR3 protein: CASSDTPTGEYDEQYF
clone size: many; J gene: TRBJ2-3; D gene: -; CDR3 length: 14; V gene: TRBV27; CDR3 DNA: TGTGCCAGCAGTTTAAATTTCCCCACAGATACGCAGTATTTT; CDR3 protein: CASSLNFPTDTQYF
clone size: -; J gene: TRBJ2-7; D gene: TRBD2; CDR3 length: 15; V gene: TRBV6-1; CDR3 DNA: TGTGCCAGCTCTGGGGAAGCGGGAGGCTTCTACGAGCAGTACTTC; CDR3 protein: CASSGEAGGFYEQYF
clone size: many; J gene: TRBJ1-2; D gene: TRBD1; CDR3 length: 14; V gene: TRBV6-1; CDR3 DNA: TGTGCCAACCAACGGGACAGAAAGAACTATGGCTACACCTTC; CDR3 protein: CANQRDRKNYGYTF
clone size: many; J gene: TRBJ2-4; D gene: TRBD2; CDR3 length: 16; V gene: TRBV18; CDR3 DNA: TGTGCCAGCTCTCTTCTTCGCGGGGGGGCCTTGGACATTCAGTACTTC; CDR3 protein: CASSLLRGGALDIQYF
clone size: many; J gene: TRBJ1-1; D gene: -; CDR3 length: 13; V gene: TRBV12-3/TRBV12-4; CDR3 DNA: TGTGCCAGCAGGCTCAGTAGGATATCTGAAGCTTTCTTT; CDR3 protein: CASRLSRISEAFF
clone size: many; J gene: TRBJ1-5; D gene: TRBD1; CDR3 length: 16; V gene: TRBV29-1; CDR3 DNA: TGCAGCGTTACCATAGGGACAGTCTATAGCAATCAGCCCCAGCATTTT; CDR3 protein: CSVTIGTVYSNQPQHF
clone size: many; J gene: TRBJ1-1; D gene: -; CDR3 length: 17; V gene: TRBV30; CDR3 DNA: TGTGCCTGGAAGTGGATGAGCCACCGACCTCTGAACACTGAAGCTTTCTTT; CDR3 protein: CAWKWMSHRPLNTEAFF
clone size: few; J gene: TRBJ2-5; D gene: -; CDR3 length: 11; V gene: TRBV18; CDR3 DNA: TGTGCCAGCTCAACTACGGGGACCCAGTACTTC; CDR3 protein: CASSTTGTQYF
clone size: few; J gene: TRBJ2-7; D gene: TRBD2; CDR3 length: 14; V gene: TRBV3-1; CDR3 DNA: TGTGCCAGCAGCCGGGGGACTAGCGCCGGGGAGCAGTACTTC; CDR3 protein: CASSRGTSAGEQYF
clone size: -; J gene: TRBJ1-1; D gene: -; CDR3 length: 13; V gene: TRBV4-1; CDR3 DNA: TGCGCCAGCAGCCAAGACCCCGGGTTTGAAGCTTTCTTT; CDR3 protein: CASSQDPGFEAFF
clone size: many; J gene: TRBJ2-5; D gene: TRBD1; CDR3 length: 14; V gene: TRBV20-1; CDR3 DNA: TGCAGTGTAAGACAGGGCCCCCTCCAAGAGACCCAGTACTTC; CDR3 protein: CSVRQGPLQETQYF
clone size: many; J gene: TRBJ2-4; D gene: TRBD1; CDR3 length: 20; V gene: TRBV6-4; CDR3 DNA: TGTGCCAGCAGTCTAAAATCCGGGACAGGGGGCTCTACAGCCAAAAACATTCAGTACTTC; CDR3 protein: CASSLKSGTGGSTAKNIQYF
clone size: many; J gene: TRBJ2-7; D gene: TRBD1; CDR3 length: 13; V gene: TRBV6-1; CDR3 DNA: TGTGCCAGCATTGATGACAGGGCCCACGAGCAGTACTTC; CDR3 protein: CASIDDRAHEQYF
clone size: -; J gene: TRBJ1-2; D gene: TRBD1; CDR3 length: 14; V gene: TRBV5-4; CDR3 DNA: TGTGCCAGCAGCTGGACAGGGTATGAGGATGGCTACACCTTC; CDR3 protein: CASSWTGYEDGYTF
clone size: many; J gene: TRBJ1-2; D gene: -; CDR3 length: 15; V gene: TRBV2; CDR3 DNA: TGTGCCAGCAGTGTAACGGACGGGGTTAGCTATGGCTACACCTTC; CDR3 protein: CASSVTDGVSYGYTF
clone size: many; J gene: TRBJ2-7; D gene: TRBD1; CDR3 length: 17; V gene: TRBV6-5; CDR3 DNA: TGTGCCAGCAGTTACTTCCCTAGGGGACAGTCCTTCTACGAGCAGTACTTC; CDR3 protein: CASSYFPRGQSFYEQYF
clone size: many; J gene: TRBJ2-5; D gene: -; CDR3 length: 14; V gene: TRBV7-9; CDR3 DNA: TGTGCCAGCAGCTCTAGACAGGCGGACCGACACCAGTACTTC; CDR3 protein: CASSSRQADRHQYF
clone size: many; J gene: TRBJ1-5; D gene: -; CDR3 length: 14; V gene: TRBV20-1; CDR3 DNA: TGCAGTGCTAGAGATGCCTATAGCAATCAGCCCCAGCATTTT; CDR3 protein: CSARDAYSNQPQHF
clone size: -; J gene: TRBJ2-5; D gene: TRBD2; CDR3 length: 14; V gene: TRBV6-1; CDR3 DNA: TGTGCCAGCAGTGCCAGTAGCGGGGGGAGGGCCCAGTACTTC; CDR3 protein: CASSASSGGRAQYF
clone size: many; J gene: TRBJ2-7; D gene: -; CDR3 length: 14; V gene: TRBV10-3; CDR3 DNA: TGTGCCATCAGTGAGTCGGGCAGGGGTTACGAGCAGTACTTC; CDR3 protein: CAISESGRGYEQYF
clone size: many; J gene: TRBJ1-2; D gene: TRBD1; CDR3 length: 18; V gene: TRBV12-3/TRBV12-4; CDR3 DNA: TGTGCCAGCAGCCTCGGGTCAGGACAGGGAGGCTCCGGCTATGGCTACACCTTC; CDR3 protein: CASSLGSGQGGSGYGYTF
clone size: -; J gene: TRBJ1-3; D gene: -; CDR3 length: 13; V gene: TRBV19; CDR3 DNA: TGTGCCAGTACGGAGACCACTGGAAACACCATATATTTT; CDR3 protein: CASTETTGNTIYF
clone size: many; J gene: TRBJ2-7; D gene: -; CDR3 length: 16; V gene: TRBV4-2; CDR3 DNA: TGTGCCAGCAGCCAAGATTTCGGGGGGCTAATCGACGAGCAGTACTTC; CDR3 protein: CASSQDFGGLIDEQYF
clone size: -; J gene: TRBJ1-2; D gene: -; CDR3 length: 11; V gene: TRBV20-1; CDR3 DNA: TGCATTGCTGGACGTCAGTGGGGCTACACCTTC; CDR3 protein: CIAGRQWGYTF
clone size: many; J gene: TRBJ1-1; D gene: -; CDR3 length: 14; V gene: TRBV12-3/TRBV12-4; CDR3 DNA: TGTGCCAGCACCCCGATTTTAGGGAACACTGAAGCTTTCTTT; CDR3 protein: CASTPILGNTEAFF
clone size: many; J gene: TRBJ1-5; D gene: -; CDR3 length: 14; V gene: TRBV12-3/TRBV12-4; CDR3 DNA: TGTGCCAGCAGTGGGGGGGGAGGGGATCAGCCCCAGCATTTT; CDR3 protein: CASSGGGGDQPQHF
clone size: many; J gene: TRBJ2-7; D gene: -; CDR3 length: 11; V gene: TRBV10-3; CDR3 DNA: TGTGCCATCAGTGCCGGCTACGAGCAGTACTTC; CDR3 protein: CAISAGYEQYF
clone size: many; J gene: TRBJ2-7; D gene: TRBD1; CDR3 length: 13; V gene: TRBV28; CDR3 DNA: TGTGCCAGCAGACGGGACAGTCTCTACGAGCAGTACTTC; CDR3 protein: CASRRDSLYEQYF
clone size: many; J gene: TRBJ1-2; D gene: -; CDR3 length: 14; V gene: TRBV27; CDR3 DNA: TGTGCCACTCTACTCAGGGGACGTGTCTATGGCTACACCTTC; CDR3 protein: CATLLRGRVYGYTF